This is a list of T cell receptor beta chains from one sample in a study of neurological immune-mediated disorders. Using its own MiXCR run on the 5' RACE reads, TCRdb lists one record per CDR3 protein. The sample shows approximately 45,000 distinct CDR3 sequences, over 9.5% of them seen only once. The sample comprised PBMCs. The receptors were gathered from a female donor in good health. Both conserved end residues are trimmed from each CDR3. Each record gives: D gene, V gene, J gene, CDR3 protein. The D gene is left open where the match is weak.

D: -
V: TRBV19
J: TRBJ1-1
CDR3: ASIPRGLRNTEAF

D: TRBD1
V: TRBV6-1
J: TRBJ2-1
CDR3: ASRHPGQGYNEQF

D: TRBD1
V: TRBV20-1
J: TRBJ1-1
CDR3: SGRIQGLSTEAF

D: -
V: TRBV5-1
J: TRBJ1-1
CDR3: ASSLAGSNTEAF

D: TRBD2
V: TRBV12-5
J: TRBJ2-5
CDR3: ASGTGLDQETQY

D: -
V: TRBV20-1
J: TRBJ1-3
CDR3: SARAPGNVPSGNTIY

D: TRBD1
V: TRBV6-5
J: TRBJ1-1
CDR3: ASSRTGRGGGTEAF

D: TRBD2
V: TRBV7-8
J: TRBJ2-1
CDR3: ASSLRQAGVSYNEQF

D: TRBD2
V: TRBV25-1
J: TRBJ2-5
CDR3: ASSVAGVLETQY

D: TRBD2
V: TRBV10-2
J: TRBJ2-1
CDR3: ASSDERGGIGQF

D: TRBD1
V: TRBV2
J: TRBJ1-2
CDR3: ASKGTGTYGYT

D: -
V: TRBV20-1
J: TRBJ2-1
CDR3: SARSPLKDEQF